A single sample gave rise to the 22 T cell receptor beta chains below, sequenced in a study of blood T cell repertoires in COVID-19 (TCRdb year 2020). Libraries were built with the immunoSEQ multiplex PCR assay. TCRdb took over this immuneACCESS table, retaining in-frame rearrangements with V and J assigned. Such tables are incomplete; in checked studies, under half of the missing clones stem from an unresolved V gene, and the remainder is unexplained. This sample holds hundreds of thousands of clones; around nine tenths were observed only once. Clones ranked in the top ten supply about 3% of the sample. Sequenced: peripheral blood. The receptors here all came from a human donor in a cohort sampled during active COVID-19.

This clone was seen just once. The chain has TRBV5-1 and TRBJ1-1; D ambiguous. CDR1 and CDR2 from the germline V gene are SGHRS and YFSETQ. Trimming pared 4 bases from V and 1 base from J, leaving 14 bases between. This CDR3 has 15 amino acids. CDR3 DNA sequence: TGCGCCAGCAGCCTGTCCCAGAATCGGAACACTGAAGCTTTCTTT. It is translated as CASSLSQNRNTEAFF.

This clone was seen repeatedly, ten times or more. This chain joins TRBV15 and TRBJ1-3; maybe TRBD1 (6 bases). V shed 1 base and J shed 4 bases, with 11 bases lying between them. Germline CDR1 LNHNV, CDR2 YYDKDF (reference sequence). This CDR3 has 15 amino acids. The CDR3 spells CATSRGSGVGNTIYF. Here the CDR3 DNA reads TGTGCCACCAGCAGAGGGTCAGGGGTAGGAAACACCATATATTTT.

This clone appeared a few times. The rearrangement uses TRBV5-5 and TRBJ1-5; D might be TRBD1 (6 bases). Germline CDR1 SGHKS, CDR2 YYEKEE (reference sequence). Trimming shortened V by 4 bases and J by 6 bases, and 17 bases separated the two germline ends. The CDR3 loop spans 15 amino acids. As DNA, the CDR3 is TGTGCCAGCAGCGGAATACAGGGTCTGTTTCAGCCCCAGCATTTT. It translates to CASSGIQGLFQPQHF.

V gene TRBV10-3 combines with J gene TRBJ1-3, with TRBD1 matching over 7 bases. The length of the CDR3 is 18 residues. From germline, CDR1 is ENHRY and CDR2 SYGVKD. V trimming: 4 bases; J trimming: 0 bases; junction bases outside the gene matches: 12. This chain's CDR3 is CAISVQGDRAFSGNTIYF. Here the CDR3 DNA reads TGTGCCATCAGTGTCCAGGGAGACAGGGCTTTCTCTGGAAACACCATATATTTT.

CDR3 amino acids: CASSLIQGQETQYF. CDR3 nucleotides: TGTGCCAGCAGCTTGATACAGGGACAAGAGACCCAGTACTTC. The rearrangement uses TRBV5-6 and TRBJ2-5; D perhaps matches TRBD1 (6 bases). The CDR3 contains 14 residues. From germline, CDR1 is SGHDT and CDR2 YYEEEE. V lost 1 base, J lost 2 bases, and 9 bases lay in between.

The V call is TRBV11-2, the J call TRBJ2-7, with D possibly being TRBD1 (6 bases). V was cut by 5 bases and J by 7 bases, with 24 bases left in between. Germline V gene lookup returns CDR1 SGHAT and CDR2 FQNNGV. The CDR3 contains 16 residues. The DNA of the CDR3 is TGTGCCAGCAGCGATTCCCGACAGGCCGACCGAGGAGAGCAGTACTTC. It translates to CASSDSRQADRGEQYF.

This clone was detected only a few times. V usage is TRBV19 and J usage is TRBJ1-4, with 8 nucleotides matching TRBD1. Germline CDR1 and CDR2: LNHDA and SQIVND (reference sequence). The V segment lost 5 bases and the J segment 5 bases; nucleotides outside the gene matches: 4. The CDR3 runs 14 residues. The CDR3 protein is CASSVGQVNEKLFF. CDR3 in DNA: TGTGCCAGTAGTGTGGGACAGGTCAATGAAAAACTGTTTTTT.

This chain joins TRBV11-2 and TRBJ2-7; 10 bases map to TRBD1. Germline loops: CDR1 SGHAT, CDR2 FQNNGV. V was pared by 3 bases and J by 1 base, with 3 bases of the junction left unmatched. This CDR3 contains 15 residues. CDR3 DNA sequence: TGTGCCAGCAGCTTTGACAGGGGGCTTTCCTACGAGCAGTACTTC. This encodes CASSFDRGLSYEQYF.

This rearrangement joins TRBV3-1 (or the pseudogene TRBV3-2) to TRBJ2-3, with a weak D call TRBD2 (5 bases). Per germline, CDR1 LGHDT and CDR2 YNNKEL (reference sequence). The CDR3 has 16 residues. V lost 4 bases to trimming and J lost 0 bases, with 14 bases between them. CDR3 DNA sequence: TGTGCCAGCAGCCGAAATAGCGACCCTAGCACAGATACGCAGTATTTT. It yields the protein CASSRNSDPSTDTQYF.

This clone occurred many times. This sequence joins TRBV30 and TRBJ1-1; a weak D match, TRBD1 (5 bases). CDR3 length equals 13 residues. V was trimmed by 5 bases and J by 10 bases, leaving 20 bases between them. Germline CDR1 GTSNPN, CDR2 SVGIG (reference sequence). CDR3 bases: TGTGCCTGGGGGCAGGGCCAAGGAAACGGAGCTTTCTTT. Translating gives CAWGQGQGNGAFF.

This clone was observed a few times. This rearrangement joins TRBV7-9 to TRBJ2-1, with D possibly TRBD2 on 5 matching bases. Germline V gives CDR1 SEHNR, CDR2 FQNEAQ (reference sequence). This CDR3 region has 12 residues. V was pared by 5 bases and J by 6 bases, with 8 bases between. The CDR3 DNA sequence: TGTGCCAGCAGCGCACTAGGCAATGAGCAGTTCTTC. It translates to CASSALGNEQFF.

Only one count was recorded for this clone. DNA of the CDR3: TGTGCCAGCAGACATGCGACAGGTTCCTATGGCTACACCTTC. Translated, it gives CASRHATGSYGYTF. The genes are TRBV28 and TRBJ1-2, with a weak D call TRBD1 (6 bases). The V gene lost 6 bases and the J gene lost 4 bases, with 15 bases spanning the gap. The CDR3 loop spans 14 amino acids. Germline V lookup: CDR1 MDHEN, CDR2 SYDVKM.

The chain recombines TRBV4-1 with TRBJ2-3, with 8 positions matching TRBD2. CDR1 MGHRA and CDR2 YSYEKL come from the germline V gene. This CDR3 has 18 residues. With 0 bases clipped from V and 1 base from J, the junction kept 9 bases outside the gene matches. The CDR3 bases are TGCGCCAGCAGCCAAGAAACGGAAGCGGGAGAGGGCACAGATACGCAGTATTTT. Its translation is CASSQETEAGEGTDTQYF.

This chain uses TRBV4-1 with TRBJ1-1, with 8 bases matching TRBD1. Trimming took 1 base from V and 1 from J; bases not matched to a gene: 5. The CDR3 extends over 16 amino acids. Germline V gene data show CDR1 as MGHRA and CDR2 as YSYEKL. The CDR3 nucleotides read TGCGCCAGCAGCCAAGGGCCAGGGGGCCGGAACACTGAAGCTTTCTTT. Translating gives CASSQGPGGRNTEAFF.

The J gene is TRBJ2-3, the V gene TRBV5-1; 7 bases match TRBD2. This CDR3 contains 16 residues. The ends lost 0 bases at V and 2 bases at J; junction bases unmatched: 6. The V gene's germline CDR1 is SGHRS and CDR2 YFSETQ. Here the CDR3 reads CASSLVVAGDTDTQYF. The CDR3 DNA reads TGCGCCAGCAGCTTGGTGGTGGCGGGGGACACAGATACGCAGTATTTT.

The rearrangement joins TRBV28 to TRBJ1-2, with D perhaps TRBD1 (6 bases). V shed 7 bases and J shed 3 bases, with 15 bases lying between them. CDR3 length: 14 amino acids. Germline CDR1 reads MDHEN; CDR2 reads SYDVKM. The CDR3 loop is CASTTRTEDYGYTF. CDR3 nucleotide sequence: TGTGCCAGCACTACCCGGACAGAAGACTATGGCTACACCTTC.

The rearrangement joins TRBV9 to TRBJ2-7; possible D gene TRBD1, 5 bases. V was trimmed by 4 bases and J by 1 base, leaving 12 bases between them. CDR3 length: 14 residues. Germline CDR1 SGDLS, CDR2 YYNGEE. The CDR3 spells CASSRGSNSYEQYF. The CDR3 region has the DNA TGTGCCAGCAGCAGGGGATCTAATTCCTACGAGCAGTACTTC.

The chain couples TRBV29-1 to TRBJ2-5; 7 bases map to TRBD2. This CDR3 is 16 amino acids long. V lost 2 bases to trimming and J lost 2 bases; unmatched junction nucleotides: 11. The V gene's germline CDR1 is SQVTM and CDR2 ANQGSEA. The CDR3 DNA is TGCAGCGTTGAATATGCGCGGGGGTCGATTCAAGAGACCCAGTACTTC. It is translated as CSVEYARGSIQETQYF.

V and J are TRBV9 and TRBJ2-2; D is perhaps TRBD2 (5 bases). V lost 4 bases and J 6 bases, leaving 19 bases between the germline ends. Per germline, CDR1 SGDLS and CDR2 YYNGEE. CDR3 length: 16 amino acids. The CDR3 region is CASSPRLKVVPGELFF. CDR3 in DNA: TGTGCCAGCAGCCCCCGACTAAAAGTGGTTCCCGGGGAGCTGTTTTTT.

This clone has just one count. The rearrangement joins TRBV5-6 to TRBJ1-4, with D perhaps matching TRBD1 (5 bases). V was trimmed by 1 base and J by 8 bases, leaving 12 bases between them. CDR1 and CDR2 from the germline V gene are SGHDT and YYEEEE. This CDR3 has 14 amino acids. CDR3 residues: CASSLKGAGEKLFF. For the CDR3, the DNA is TGTGCCAGCAGCTTGAAAGGGGCTGGGGAAAAACTGTTTTTT. Combining the CDR3 with reference TRBV5-6 and TRBJ1-4 gives the whole variable domain DAGVTQSPTHLIKTRGQQVTLRCSPKSGHDTVSWYQQALGQGPQFIFQYYEEEERQRGNFPDRFSGHQFPNYSSELNVNALLLGDSALYLCASSLKGAGEKLFFGSGTQLSVL.

The chain joins TRBV7-9 to TRBJ1-4; the D gene is possibly TRBD1 (5 bases). The germline V gene encodes CDR1 SEHNR and CDR2 FQNEAQ (reference sequence). The CDR3 contains 14 residues. The ends were cut back, 4 bases at V and 7 bases at J, with 13 bases in the middle. CDR3 DNA sequence: TGTGCCAGCAGCTATAGGGGCTTGAGTGAAAAACTGTTTTTT. It translates to CASSYRGLSEKLFF. Together with reference TRBV7-9 and TRBJ1-4, the CDR3 gives the full variable domain: DTGVSQNPRHKITKRGQNVTFRCDPISEHNRLYWYRQTLGQGPEFLTYFQNEAQLEKSRLLSDRFSAERPKGSFSTLEIQRTEQGDSAMYLCASSYRGLSEKLFFGSGTQLSVL.

The rearrangement links TRBV2 to TRBJ1-1, with unresolved D. This CDR3 has 13 amino acids. CDR1 and CDR2 (germline): SNHLY, FYNNEI. V was pared by 6 bases and J by 2 bases, with 10 bases between. CDR3 sequence: CASSPDTNTEAFF. Here the CDR3 DNA reads TGTGCCAGCAGCCCCGACACAAACACTGAAGCTTTCTTT. Together with reference TRBV2 and TRBJ1-1, the CDR3 gives the full variable domain: EPEVTQTPSHQVTQMGQEVILRCVPISNHLYFYWYRQILGQKVEFLVSFYNNEISEKSEIFDDQFSVERPDGSNFTLKIRSTKLEDSAMYFCASSPDTNTEAFFGQGTRLTVV.